Listed below are T cell receptor beta chains from one sample, sequenced in a study of blood T cell repertoires in COVID-19. Sequencing was performed with immunoSEQ multiplex PCR; in TCRdb, only in-frame clones are kept and a portion is missing. The table includes approximately 50,000 clones, over 85% detected once. The specimen sequenced was peripheral blood. All receptors derive from an elderly man with active or convalescent COVID-19. Each CDR3 is given with its conserved first and last residue. D genes are given only for firm matches. The size field is filled for only some rows; it gives once, few, many or a size class.

CDR3	DNA	D	V	J	size
CASSYTRTGGGYGYTF	TGTGCCAGCAGTTACACTAGGACAGGGGGTGGCTATGGCTACACCTTC	TRBD1	TRBV6-5	TRBJ1-2	NA
CASSPGQGAGYNSPLHF	TGTGCCAGCAGCCCTGGACAGGGGGCTGGCTATAATTCACCCCTCCACTTT	TRBD1	TRBV7-2	TRBJ1-6	NA
CASSLNSRDTAEKLFF	TGTGCCAGCTCGCTGAACTCCCGGGACACCGCTGAAAAACTGTTTTTT	NA	TRBV18	TRBJ1-4	once
CATSRAGDGGSNQPQHF	TGTGCCACCTCCCGGGCAGGGGATGGCGGAAGCAATCAGCCCCAGCATTTT	NA	TRBV19	TRBJ1-5	few
CASSPDRLNTEAFF	TGTGCCAGCAGCCCAGACAGGCTAAACACTGAAGCTTTCTTT	NA	TRBV4-2	TRBJ1-1	NA
CSVAKVAYEQYF	TGCAGCGTTGCAAAAGTAGCCTACGAGCAGTACTTC	NA	TRBV29-1	TRBJ2-7	NA
CASSRWGGTEAFF	TGTGCCAGCAGTCGGTGGGGCGGCACTGAAGCTTTCTTT	NA	TRBV12-3/TRBV12-4	TRBJ1-1	NA
CASSPKGTGHPNTEAFF	TGTGCCAGCAGTCCGAAAGGGACAGGGCACCCGAACACTGAAGCTTTCTTT	TRBD1	TRBV2	TRBJ1-1	NA
CASSLGRGYEQYF	TGTGCCAGCAGTTTGGGCAGGGGATACGAGCAGTACTTC	NA	TRBV12-3/TRBV12-4	TRBJ2-7	NA
CAWRYSGNYGYTF	TGTGCCTGGAGATACTCAGGGAACTATGGCTACACCTTC	NA	TRBV30	TRBJ1-2	NA
CASSTRQDNEKLFF	TGTGCCAGTAGTACCCGACAGGATAATGAAAAACTGTTTTTT	NA	TRBV19	TRBJ1-4	NA
CSVGTTAVMNGAFF	TGCAGCGTTGGAACAACAGCGGTTATGAATGGAGCTTTCTTT	NA	TRBV29-1	TRBJ1-1	once
CAWSAGTGGFTEAFF	TGTGCCTGGAGTGCCGGGACAGGGGGCTTCACTGAAGCTTTCTTT	TRBD1	TRBV30	TRBJ1-1	once